This TCR beta chain was found in a study of response to subunit inactivated influenza vaccine. Findings and caveats of the study: Authors proposed each seasonal influenza vaccination draws in few new T cells.

TCRdb reanalysed the RT-PCR reads using MiXCR and keeps one entry per CDR3 protein. The table has hundreds of thousands of distinct CDR3 sequences, roughly 12% seen once. The CDR3 covers 12 residues. Trimming stripped 3 bases from V and 7 bases from J, with 10 bases between. Looked up from germline, CDR1 is KGHSH and CDR2 is LQKENI. About this clonotype: Its antigen is as yet unknown.

The TCR originated in a man between 50 and 59 years old who received an inactivated influenza vaccine. J is TRBJ2-7 and V is TRBV18; the D gene could be TRBD1 or TRBD2 (5 bases each). The sample consisted of PBMCs from blood, taken on the day of vaccination. CDR3 protein: CASSPPEGEQYF. Here the CDR3 DNA reads TGTGCCAGCTCACCGCCCGAGGGGGAGCAGTACTTC.